This TCR beta chain was identified in a study of blood T cell repertoires in COVID-19. Study context: Nucleic acid was either cDNA or gDNA, and it came from T cells, B-cell-depleted T cells, or PBMCs.

Trimming at V came to 2 bases and at J to 5 bases, leaving 4 bases not matched to a gene. The CDR3 runs to 14 residues. Germline-derived CDR1 and CDR2 are MGHRA and YSYEKL. Original data processing: Using reference gene primer amplification, nucleated cell counts were estimated. Assay used: immunoSEQ multiplex PCR; TCRdb lists only in-frame clones, some missing. The V and J calls and clone size come from that table; D and trimming were worked out from the DNA. The sample holds tens of thousands of clones; 84% are singletons and the top ten take 8.8%. The chain links TRBV4-1 to TRBJ1-1, with 8 bases matching TRBD1. Sample: peripheral blood. This receptor was obtained from a man aged 60 to 69 with acute or convalescent COVID-19. The CDR3 bases are TGCGCCAGCAGCCAACCACAGGGGGGGACTGAAGCTTTCTTT. Translation gives CASSQPQGGTEAFF.